This TCR beta chain was captured by sequencing in a study of human T cells and chemical hapten exposure. Across the whole study: Patch tests put 0.01% DPC on the upper back, and the results were checked at 6 days.

In the case of this clonotype: Its specificity is unknown.

The authors' processing: Between roughly 20,000 and 690,600 TCRs appeared in each sample, and the median stood at around 92,000. One entry per CDR3 protein, called by TCRdb with MiXCR from the RACE reads. The V and J calls shown here were made by TCRdb, not taken from the authors' results. The table includes 82,000 or so distinct CDR3 sequences, around 13% detected once. The CDR3 runs to 12 residues. V shed 4 bases and J shed 3 bases, with 9 bases lying between them. The germline gives CDR1 SQVTM, CDR2 ANQGSEA. The time point was: patch test 3, about 24 weeks after DPC sensitization. Treatment described: therapeutic diphenylcyclopropenone sensitization with weekly scalp DPC. Notes on the study in general: Once DPC sensitization occurred, TCRs above 1 in 1000 frequency showed no change.

The sample here was whole blood, taken in connection with sensitization to the hapten diphenylcyclopropenone (DPC). The chain carries TRBV29-1 and TRBJ1-1; D gene ambiguous. The receptor was derived from a woman between 50 and 59 years old with alopecia areata. Some clones in this sample may be carry-over from other donors' samples. This CDR3 is CSVVEPYTEAFF. The CDR3 DNA reads TGCAGCGTTGTCGAGCCCTACACTGAAGCTTTCTTT.